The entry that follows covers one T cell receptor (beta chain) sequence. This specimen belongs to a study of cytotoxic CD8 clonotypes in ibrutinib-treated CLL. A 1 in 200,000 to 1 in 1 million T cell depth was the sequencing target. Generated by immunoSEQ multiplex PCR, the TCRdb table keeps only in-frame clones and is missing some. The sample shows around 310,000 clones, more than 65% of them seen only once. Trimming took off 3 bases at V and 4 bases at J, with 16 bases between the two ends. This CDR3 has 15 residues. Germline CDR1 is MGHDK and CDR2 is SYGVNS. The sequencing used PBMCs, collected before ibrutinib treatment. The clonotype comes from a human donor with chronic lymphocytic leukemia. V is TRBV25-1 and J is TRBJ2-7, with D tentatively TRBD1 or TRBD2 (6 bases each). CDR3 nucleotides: TGTGCCAGCAGTGATGAATCTAGGGGGGTATACGAGCAGTACTTC. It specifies CASSDESRGVYEQYF.